The 20 T cell receptor beta chains reported below all come from one sample, sequenced in a study of technical replicates of blood from a few donors. Data came from immunoSEQ multiplex PCR; TCRdb stores just in-frame clones and leaves some out. The data contain around 84,000 clones, 98% of them singletons. The sequencing sample was made of T cells isolated from PBMCs. These receptors were obtained from a human donor in good health.

V gene TRBV11-2 combines with J gene TRBJ2-5, with 9 bases identical to TRBD2. Germline V gene sequence: CDR1 SGHAT, CDR2 FQNNGV. This CDR3 has 19 residues. V shed 5 bases, J shed 4 bases, and the junction held 20 bases outside the gene matches. This chain's CDR3 is CASSPSLTPRRGGLETQYF. The CDR3 DNA sequence: TGTGCCAGCAGCCCCTCTCTCACCCCGCGGCGGGGGGGCCTAGAGACCCAGTACTTC.

This chain links TRBV4-1 with TRBJ2-1; perhaps TRBD2 as D (6 bases). Germline assignment: CDR1 MGHRA and CDR2 YSYEKL. V dropped 6 bases and J dropped 13 bases, with 16 bases sitting between them. CDR3 size: 12 residues. CDR3 region: CASSGTGGFQFF. The CDR3 region has the DNA TGCGCCAGCAGTGGCACCGGGGGATTTCAGTTCTTC.

This chain connects TRBV28 to TRBJ2-7; 9 bases fit TRBD1. The germline V gene encodes CDR1 MDHEN and CDR2 SYDVKM. The CDR3 contains 16 residues. The V and J ends lost 6 bases and 3 bases, in that order; junction bases with no gene match: 12. In DNA form, the CDR3 reads TGTGCCAGCAGCCATAACCGGGACAGGGACCTCTACGAGCAGTACTTC. Translated: CASSHNRDRDLYEQYF.

This clone was detected once. The rearrangement uses TRBV7-8 and TRBJ2-3; D might be TRBD1 (5 bases). Germline CDR1 and CDR2: SGHVS and FQNEAQ. Trimming left V 7 bases short and J 4 bases short, with 15 bases between. The CDR3 is 14 residues long. The CDR3 region is CASNVRGGADTQYF. CDR3 DNA sequence: TGTGCCAGCAACGTAAGGGGTGGGGCAGATACGCAGTATTTT.

This chain uses TRBV4-1 with TRBJ1-1; D is unresolved. The CDR3 covers 16 residues. Trimming took off 0 bases at V and 6 bases at J, with 17 bases between the two ends. The germline CDR1 and CDR2 sequences are MGHRA and YSYEKL. CDR3 DNA: TGCGCCAGCAGCCAAGACGCCCTACCCGGAGTCGCTGAAGCTTTCTTT. Translation gives CASSQDALPGVAEAFF.

The genes are TRBV9 and TRBJ2-5, with 7 bases identical to TRBD1. This CDR3 contains 15 residues. J was trimmed by 2 bases and V by 0 bases; bases with no gene match: 4. The germline V gene has CDR1 SGDLS and CDR2 YYNGEE. CDR3 sequence: CASSVVGQTQETQYF. As DNA, the CDR3 is TGTGCCAGCAGCGTAGTGGGACAGACACAAGAGACCCAGTACTTC.

V is TRBV6-4 and J is TRBJ2-3; tentative D call: TRBD2 (5 bases). The germline CDR1 and CDR2 sequences are MRHNA and SNTAGT. The CDR3 has 15 amino acids. V was clipped by 3 bases and J by 2 bases, with 12 bases between them. Here the CDR3 reads CASSEGRGDTDTQYF. CDR3 sequence (DNA): TGTGCCAGCAGTGAAGGCCGGGGAGACACAGATACGCAGTATTTT.

V usage is TRBV29-1 and J usage is TRBJ1-2, with a tentative D call TRBD1 (5 bases). V was pared by 1 base and J by 3 bases, with 9 bases between. The germline V gene encodes CDR1 SQVTM and CDR2 ANQGSEA. CDR3 size: 13 residues. The chain's CDR3 is CSVEVGRDYGYTF. Here the CDR3 DNA reads TGCAGCGTTGAAGTTGGCAGGGACTATGGCTACACCTTC.

CDR3 nucleotide sequence: TGTGCCAGCAGACCCAACAGCTATAGCAATCAGCCCCAGCATTTT. Translation gives CASRPNSYSNQPQHF. The chain recombines TRBV28 with TRBJ1-5; D gene ambiguous. This CDR3 spans 15 amino acids. V gave up 6 bases and J gave up 0 bases, with 12 bases separating them. Germline V lookup: CDR1 MDHEN, CDR2 SYDVKM.

This clone has just one count. The chain employs TRBV11-3 and TRBJ2-7; TRBD2 is a possible D gene (6 bases). V gave up 1 base and J gave up 4 bases, with 11 bases separating them. This CDR3 spans 14 amino acids. From germline, CDR1 is SGHNT and CDR2 YENEEA. CDR3 nucleotide sequence: TGTGCCAGCAGCTTAGGGTCCGGGGGATACGAGCAGTACTTC. It yields the protein CASSLGSGGYEQYF.

The chain uses TRBV27 and TRBJ2-2; perhaps TRBD1 as D (6 bases). Trimming took 8 bases from V and 5 from J, leaving 9 bases between them. Germline V gene data show CDR1 as MNHEY and CDR2 as SMNVEV (reference sequence). The CDR3 length is 12 residues. The CDR3 reads CASQGITGELFF. DNA for the CDR3: TGTGCCAGCCAGGGGATAACCGGGGAGCTGTTTTTT.

This sequence joins TRBV4-1 and TRBJ2-2, with 9 nucleotides matching TRBD1. V shed 1 base and J 4 bases; nucleotides not matched to a gene: 10. Germline CDR1 reads MGHRA; CDR2 reads YSYEKL. This CDR3 contains 18 residues. The CDR3 protein is CASSQGGRTGATTGELFF. CDR3 nucleotides: TGCGCCAGCAGCCAAGGGGGAAGGACAGGGGCCACCACCGGGGAGCTGTTTTTT.

V usage is TRBV5-6 and J usage is TRBJ1-4, with no clear D. Germline assignment: CDR1 SGHDT and CDR2 YYEEEE. Trimming shortened V by 0 bases and J by 3 bases, and 6 bases separated the two germline ends. This CDR3 has 14 residues. CDR3 sequence reads: CASSLDGSNEKLFF. Written as DNA, the CDR3 is TGTGCCAGCAGCTTGGACGGTTCTAATGAAAAACTGTTTTTT.

The chain links TRBV27 to TRBJ2-5; 9 positions agree with TRBD1. Germline V gene sequence: CDR1 MNHEY, CDR2 SMNVEV (reference sequence). This CDR3 is 14 amino acids long. Unmatched junction bases numbered 7, after V lost 5 bases and J lost 6 bases. The CDR3 sequence: CASSATGGVQTQYF. DNA of the CDR3: TGTGCCAGCAGTGCCACAGGGGGCGTTCAGACCCAGTACTTC.

The rearrangement links TRBV7-9 to TRBJ1-2, with 10 bases aligning to TRBD1. Germline V lookup: CDR1 SEHNR, CDR2 FQNEAQ (reference sequence). Trimming removed 4 bases from V and 4 bases from J; junction bases left unmatched: 6. The CDR3 has 15 residues. The CDR3 region is CASSSQGQGRYGYTF. CDR3 coding DNA: TGTGCCAGCAGCTCTCAGGGACAGGGGCGCTATGGCTACACCTTC.

This chain connects TRBV19 to TRBJ1-5, with D possibly being TRBD1 (5 bases). V was trimmed by 4 bases and J by 9 bases, leaving 22 bases between them. The CDR3 is made up of 16 amino acids. From germline, CDR1 is LNHDA and CDR2 SQIVND (reference sequence). This chain's CDR3 is CASSSLGLSVDRPQHF. Here the CDR3 DNA reads TGTGCCAGTAGTAGCCTGGGACTGTCCGTGGATAGGCCCCAGCATTTT.

The V call is TRBV19, the J call TRBJ2-2; D may be TRBD2 (6 bases). Trimming took 5 bases from V and 4 from J, leaving 14 bases between them. The CDR3 has 15 amino acids. Germline V gene sequence: CDR1 LNHDA, CDR2 SQIVND (reference sequence). The CDR3: CASSGGILGTGELFF. The CDR3 nucleotides read TGTGCCAGTAGTGGCGGGATTCTCGGCACCGGGGAGCTGTTTTTT.

The rearrangement joins TRBV19 to TRBJ2-7; tentative D call: TRBD1 (5 bases). The CDR3 totals 16 residues. Germline CDR1 reads LNHDA; CDR2 reads SQIVND (reference sequence). V was cut by 5 bases and J by 2 bases, with 19 bases left in between. The CDR3: CASSRQGGFNPYEQYF. CDR3 nucleotide sequence: TGTGCCAGTAGTCGGCAGGGCGGCTTTAATCCCTACGAGCAGTACTTC.

V and J are TRBV6-4 and TRBJ1-1; 7 bases align to TRBD1. With V trimmed by 2 bases and J by 1 base, 4 bases remained unmatched. CDR3 length equals 15 residues. The germline CDR1 and CDR2 sequences are MRHNA and SNTAGT. The CDR3 DNA sequence: TGTGCCAGCAGTGACCACCACAGGGGGAACACTGAAGCTTTCTTT. It specifies CASSDHHRGNTEAFF.

The rearrangement joins TRBV14 to TRBJ2-7, with D tentatively TRBD2 (5 bases). Germline V gives CDR1 SGHDN, CDR2 FVKESK. The CDR3 runs 12 residues. Trimming cost V 6 bases and J 3 bases, with 9 bases left between them. This CDR3 reads CASRDGDYEQYF. The CDR3 bases are TGTGCCAGCAGGGACGGGGACTACGAGCAGTACTTC.